Shown below are 10 T cell receptor beta chains from a single sample sequenced in a study of type 1 and type 2 diabetes patients. Genomic DNA was the PCR template. A primer set of 30 forward and 13 reverse primers amplified the CDR3. In TCRdb, the multiplex PCR reads were re-called with MiXCR into one record per CDR3 protein. This sample has around 300,000 distinct CDR3 sequences, with roughly 48% found just once. The specimen sequenced was peripheral blood mononuclear cells (PBMCs). Source of these receptors: a man aged 18 to 29 with type 2 diabetes.

The sample holds a few counts of this clonotype. The chain links TRBV30 to TRBJ2-1, with D perhaps assigned TRBD1 or TRBD2 (6 bases each). Per germline, CDR1 GTSNPN and CDR2 SVGIG (reference sequence). This CDR3 has 12 residues. Trimming left V 4 bases short and J 12 bases short, with 16 bases between. The CDR3 here is CAWKYGGWGQFF. The CDR3 DNA follows: TGTGCCTGGAAGTACGGGGGCTGGGGGCAGTTCTTC.

The sample holds a few counts of this clonotype. The chain joins TRBV9 to TRBJ1-2; D uncertain. Looked up from germline, CDR1 is SGDLS and CDR2 is YYNGEE. The CDR3 has 14 residues. V was cut by 0 bases and J by 4 bases, with 10 bases left in between. The CDR3 DNA sequence: TGTGCCAGCAGCGTAGGAGATAGACTCTATGGCTACACCTTC. Its protein product is CASSVGDRLYGYTF.

A note on this clonotype: This may stem from a read error, because a much larger clone lies one nucleotide away. The chain uses TRBV10-3 and TRBJ1-1, with 9 bases aligning to TRBD1. Germline assignment: CDR1 ENHRY and CDR2 SYGVKD. CDR3 length: 13 residues. The CDR3, as DNA: TGTGCCATACGACAGGGGGGGGGCACTAAAGCTTTCTTT. This sequence encodes CAIRQGGGTKAFF.

Only a few counts were recorded for this clonotype. CDR3 in DNA: TGCGCCAGCAGCCAAGGAGGTAGGTGGGACACTGAAGCTTTCTTT. This sequence encodes CASSQGGRWDTEAFF. V is TRBV4-3 and J is TRBJ1-1; D not certain. V lost 1 base to trimming and J lost 3 bases, with 12 bases between them. CDR3 length: 15 amino acids. Germline V CDR1 and CDR2: LGHNA, YSLEER.

The CDR3 protein is CASSPDRNEKLFF. CDR3 DNA: TGCGCCAGCAGCCCGGACAGGAATGAAAAACTGTTTTTT. The gene calls are TRBV4-1 and TRBJ1-4, with 7 bases that match TRBD1. Germline V gene sequence: CDR1 MGHRA, CDR2 YSYEKL. V was clipped by 4 bases and J by 5 bases; unmatched bases: 1. This CDR3 is built from 13 residues.

This clonotype showed up many times. The chain links TRBV19 to TRBJ2-5, with 11 bases lining up with TRBD1. CDR1 and CDR2 from the germline V gene are LNHDA and SQIVND (reference sequence). CDR3 size: 14 residues. V dropped 6 bases and J dropped 5; count of bases not matched to a gene: 5. In DNA, the CDR3 is TGTGCCAGTAGGAACCGGGACAGGGGGGAGACCCAGTACTTC. It specifies CASRNRDRGETQYF.

The chain couples TRBV29-1 to TRBJ1-2; D is possibly TRBD1 (6 bases). Germline lookup yields CDR1 SQVTM and CDR2 ANQGSEA. The CDR3 runs 15 residues. Trimming took off 1 base at V and 3 bases at J, with 15 bases between the two ends. The CDR3: CSVEGQHREDYGYTF. CDR3 sequence (DNA): TGCAGCGTTGAAGGTCAGCACAGGGAGGACTATGGCTACACCTTC.

This clonotype was found once. At one end, the junction sequence differs from germline, possibly due to a read error. CDR3 sequence (DNA): TGTGCCATCAGTGCAGCAGGCGGATCCCCTTCTTCACCCCTCCACTTT. It yields the protein CAISAAGGSPSSPLHF. J is TRBJ1-6 and V is TRBV6-1; D gene uncertain. CDR3 length: 16 amino acids. The germline CDR1 and CDR2 sequences are MNHNS and SASEGT.

This clonotype has a count of ten or more. V is TRBV2 and J is TRBJ2-5; D not resolved. Germline V lookup: CDR1 SNHLY, CDR2 FYNNEI. This CDR3 contains 14 residues. V dropped 2 bases and J dropped 5 bases, with 12 bases sitting between them. The CDR3 loop is CASSEIGNEETQYF. CDR3 DNA sequence: TGTGCCAGCAGTGAAATTGGGAATGAGGAGACCCAGTACTTC.

V gene TRBV15 combines with J gene TRBJ1-6, with D unresolved. CDR1 and CDR2 (germline): LNHNV, YYDKDF (reference sequence). V was clipped by 6 bases and J by 6 bases, with 9 bases between them. The CDR3 is made up of 13 amino acids. DNA of the CDR3: TGTGCCACCAGTTCACGGGGTAATTCACCCCTCCACTTT. As protein: CATSSRGNSPLHF.